This TCR beta chain was captured by sequencing in a study of blood T cells in healthy people across ages. Trimming pared 3 bases from V and 9 bases from J, leaving 18 bases between. The germline V gene encodes CDR1 MNHEY and CDR2 SMNVEV (reference sequence). There are 15 residues in the CDR3. This clonotype was counted between two and nine times. Primers used in a second PCR of roughly 6 to 11 cycles were a sample-barcoded 5' primer and a J-beta primer mix. From the 5' RACE reads, TCRdb called clonotypes with MiXCR, one entry per CDR3 protein. The sample holds more than 1.4 million distinct CDR3 sequences; about 43% are singletons and the top ten take approximately 7.9%.

Input material: blood. This TCR was sampled from a woman between 18 and 29 years old in good health. The V and J genes are TRBV27 and TRBJ2-1; no clear D gene. The CDR3 bases are TGTGCCAGCAGTTTTCAGGACCATGGGGTAACTGAGCAGTTCTTC. Translating gives CASSFQDHGVTEQFF.